Listed below are T cell receptor beta chains from one sample, sequenced in a study of response to subunit inactivated influenza vaccine. From the RT-PCR reads, TCRdb called clonotypes with MiXCR, one entry per CDR3 protein. The table lists about 190,000 distinct CDR3 sequences, around 14% of them singletons. The sample consisted of CD8+ T cells sorted from PBMCs, taken about 5 days after vaccination. The source is a man aged 50 or older who received an inactivated influenza vaccine. CDR3s include the opening cysteine and the closing phenylalanine or tryptophan. The order of the fields is V gene, CDR3 length, J gene, CDR3 protein.

v_gene: TRBV10-3
len: 14
j_gene: TRBJ2-7
CDR3aa: CAISAQVSSYEQYF

v_gene: TRBV3-1
len: 16
j_gene: TRBJ2-3
CDR3aa: CASSPHGAGFTDTQYF

v_gene: TRBV27
len: 12
j_gene: TRBJ2-1
CDR3aa: CASSLTNNEQFF

v_gene: TRBV20-1
len: 14
j_gene: TRBJ2-7
CDR3aa: CSARAGGPFYEQYF

v_gene: TRBV5-6
len: 17
j_gene: TRBJ2-5
CDR3aa: CASSWDPMAGGRETQYF

v_gene: TRBV6-1
len: 15
j_gene: TRBJ2-7
CDR3aa: CASGTVGTGSLEQYF

v_gene: TRBV7-9
len: 17
j_gene: TRBJ2-2
CDR3aa: CASSFLAGGPFGGELFF

v_gene: TRBV30
len: 14
j_gene: TRBJ1-2
CDR3aa: CAWSVLGQGHGYTF

v_gene: TRBV5-6
len: 14
j_gene: TRBJ2-5
CDR3aa: CASSAEYRQETQYF

v_gene: TRBV13
len: 17
j_gene: TRBJ2-2
CDR3aa: CASSSFRDRVGTGELFF

v_gene: TRBV7-9
len: 14
j_gene: TRBJ1-2
CDR3aa: CASSLGQGAGGYTF

v_gene: TRBV4-1
len: 16
j_gene: TRBJ1-4
CDR3aa: CASSHLLTGSDEKLFF

v_gene: TRBV25-1
len: 12
j_gene: TRBJ2-7
CDR3aa: CASGGNSYEQYF

v_gene: TRBV4-3
len: 14
j_gene: TRBJ2-7
CDR3aa: CASSQEWDREEQYF

v_gene: TRBV11-2
len: 14
j_gene: TRBJ2-1
CDR3aa: CASSLDGVRNEQFF

v_gene: TRBV4-3
len: 13
j_gene: TRBJ2-3
CDR3aa: CASRRVGADTQYF

v_gene: TRBV7-2
len: 16
j_gene: TRBJ2-1
CDR3aa: CASSFAAGFEGNEQFF

v_gene: TRBV13
len: 12
j_gene: TRBJ2-5
CDR3aa: CASSGPVETQYF

v_gene: TRBV9
len: 14
j_gene: TRBJ2-3
CDR3aa: CASSASGAGDTQYF

v_gene: TRBV14
len: 12
j_gene: TRBJ2-7
CDR3aa: CASSQESHEQYF

v_gene: TRBV6-1
len: 17
j_gene: TRBJ2-3
CDR3aa: CASSTTSGGASTDTQYF

v_gene: TRBV5-5
len: 14
j_gene: TRBJ2-3
CDR3aa: CASSLWGAADTQYF

v_gene: TRBV12-5
len: 14
j_gene: TRBJ1-5
CDR3aa: CASALGQGVQPQHF

v_gene: TRBV5-1
len: 14
j_gene: TRBJ1-4
CDR3aa: CASSLGDSNEKLFF

v_gene: TRBV7-9
len: 15
j_gene: TRBJ2-2
CDR3aa: CASSSIADFTGELFF

v_gene: TRBV12-3/TRBV12-4
len: 20
j_gene: TRBJ2-2
CDR3aa: CASSSHFWTRGESNTGELFF

v_gene: TRBV7-2
len: 14
j_gene: TRBJ2-7
CDR3aa: CASSSSLLYYEQYF

v_gene: TRBV11-2
len: 17
j_gene: TRBJ2-2
CDR3aa: CASSSLAGRPNTGELFF

v_gene: TRBV10-2
len: 14
j_gene: TRBJ2-2
CDR3aa: CASRRTPPAGELFF

v_gene: TRBV12-3/TRBV12-4
len: 15
j_gene: TRBJ2-3
CDR3aa: CASRIPRGLWDTQYF

v_gene: TRBV6-2/TRBV6-3
len: 15
j_gene: TRBJ2-1
CDR3aa: CASSRDREPYNEQFF

v_gene: TRBV6-2/TRBV6-3
len: 19
j_gene: TRBJ2-3
CDR3aa: CASSKPPYDSTLGTDTQYF

v_gene: TRBV12-3/TRBV12-4
len: 16
j_gene: TRBJ2-1
CDR3aa: CASSEMSAGSYNEQFF

v_gene: TRBV11-2
len: 17
j_gene: TRBJ2-3
CDR3aa: CASSLVAGTGGADTQYF

v_gene: TRBV5-5
len: 12
j_gene: TRBJ1-1
CDR3aa: CASSFTGSEAFF

v_gene: TRBV28
len: 14
j_gene: TRBJ2-1
CDR3aa: CASSLGTRAYEQFF

v_gene: TRBV29-1
len: 13
j_gene: TRBJ2-1
CDR3aa: CSVVGTSSNEQFF

v_gene: TRBV4-3
len: 17
j_gene: TRBJ2-5
CDR3aa: CASSQDLLAGGQETQYF

v_gene: TRBV7-6
len: 14
j_gene: TRBJ1-1
CDR3aa: CASSFSGGNTEAFF

v_gene: TRBV4-3
len: 17
j_gene: TRBJ2-2
CDR3aa: CASSQDPDDHEDGELFF

v_gene: TRBV2
len: 12
j_gene: TRBJ2-2
CDR3aa: CASGQNIGELFF

v_gene: TRBV6-5
len: 17
j_gene: TRBJ2-1
CDR3aa: CASSFSPGQGVYNEQFF

v_gene: TRBV28
len: 13
j_gene: TRBJ2-1
CDR3aa: CASSLSPGNEQFF

v_gene: TRBV4-3
len: 14
j_gene: TRBJ2-7
CDR3aa: CASQKAGEVYEQYF

v_gene: TRBV20-1
len: 14
j_gene: TRBJ2-7
CDR3aa: CSAKSGTGFHEQYF